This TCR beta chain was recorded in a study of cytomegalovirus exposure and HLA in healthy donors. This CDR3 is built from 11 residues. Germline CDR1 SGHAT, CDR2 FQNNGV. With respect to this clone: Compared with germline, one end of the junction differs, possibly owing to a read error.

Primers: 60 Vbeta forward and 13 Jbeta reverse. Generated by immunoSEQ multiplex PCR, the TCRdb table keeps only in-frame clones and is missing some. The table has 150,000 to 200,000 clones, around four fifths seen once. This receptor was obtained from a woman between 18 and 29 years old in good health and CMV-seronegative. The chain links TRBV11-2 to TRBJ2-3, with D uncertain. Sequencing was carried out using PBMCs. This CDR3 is CASSLTDTQYF. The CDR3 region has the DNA TGTGCCAGCAGCCTCACAGATACGCAATATTTT.